This T cell receptor (beta chain) was captured by sequencing in a study of monozygotic twins with inflammatory bowel disease. For this clonotype: The antigen remains unidentified.

Study-level results: The inverse Simpson measure of TCRbeta diversity was lower in IBD patients than in healthy co-twins. Researchers were unable to tell different T cell subtypes apart.

The CDR3 loop spans 13 amino acids. The input for each TCR library was around 4,000 ng of total RNA. Template switching was used to attach UMIs, which incorporated a 6-nucleotide sample barcode. TCRdb re-called the 5' RACE reads and gives one entry per CDR3 protein, without DNA. The repertoire table contains 80,000 or so distinct CDR3 sequences. V usage is TRBV12-3 or TRBV12-4 and J usage is TRBJ2-7. The sequence was obtained from a human donor with ulcerative colitis or Crohn's disease, or a healthy co-twin of an affected twin (not recorded which). The sample taken for sequencing was blood. CDR3 in amino acids: CASSLGLIDEQYF.